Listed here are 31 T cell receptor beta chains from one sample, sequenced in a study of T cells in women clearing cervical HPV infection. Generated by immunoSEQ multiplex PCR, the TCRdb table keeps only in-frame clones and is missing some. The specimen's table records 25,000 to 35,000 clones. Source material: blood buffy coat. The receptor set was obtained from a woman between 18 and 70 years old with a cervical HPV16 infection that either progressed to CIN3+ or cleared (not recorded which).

The CDR3 region is CASRGTGDSNQPQHF. Partial CDR3 DNA: TGTGCCAGCAGAGGGACAGGTGATAGCAATCAGCCC. The chain recombines TRBV2 with TRBJ1-5; 8 nucleotides agree with TRBD1. The read falls 3 residues short of the CDR3 end, and the missing part is taken from the germline J gene. J lost 0 bases, V lost 6 bases, and 4 bases had no gene match. Germline V lookup: CDR1 SNHLY, CDR2 FYNNEI. CDR3 size: 15 residues.

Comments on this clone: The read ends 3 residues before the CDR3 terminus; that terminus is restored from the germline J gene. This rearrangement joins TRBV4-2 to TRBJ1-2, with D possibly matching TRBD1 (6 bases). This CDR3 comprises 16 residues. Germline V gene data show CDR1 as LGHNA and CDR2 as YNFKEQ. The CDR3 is CASSQWGGYRAGGYTF. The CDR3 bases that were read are TGTGCCAGCAGCCAATGGGGGGGCTACAGGGCTGGGGGC.

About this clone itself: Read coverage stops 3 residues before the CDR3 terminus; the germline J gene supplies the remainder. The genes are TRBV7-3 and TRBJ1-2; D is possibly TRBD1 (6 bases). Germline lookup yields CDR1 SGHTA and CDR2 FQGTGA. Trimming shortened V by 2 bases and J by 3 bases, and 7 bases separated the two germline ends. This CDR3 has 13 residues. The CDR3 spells CASSLDRHYGYTF. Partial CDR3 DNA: TGTGCCAGCAGCTTAGACAGGCACTATGGC.

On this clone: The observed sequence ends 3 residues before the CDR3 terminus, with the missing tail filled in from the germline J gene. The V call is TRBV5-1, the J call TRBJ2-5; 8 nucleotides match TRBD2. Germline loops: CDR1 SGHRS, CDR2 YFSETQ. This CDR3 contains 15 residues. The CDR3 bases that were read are TGCGCCAGCAGCTTGGTAGCTAGCGGGTTGGATACC. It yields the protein CASSLVASGLDT. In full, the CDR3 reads CASSLVASGLDTQYF.

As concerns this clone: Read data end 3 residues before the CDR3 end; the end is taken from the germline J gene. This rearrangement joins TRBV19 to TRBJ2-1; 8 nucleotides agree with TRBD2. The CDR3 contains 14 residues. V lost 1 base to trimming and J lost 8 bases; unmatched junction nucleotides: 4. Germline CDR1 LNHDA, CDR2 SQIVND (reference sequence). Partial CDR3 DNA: TGTGCCAGTAGTATAGTAGGACTAGCAGATGAG. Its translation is CASSIVGLADE. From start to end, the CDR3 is CASSIVGLADEQFF.

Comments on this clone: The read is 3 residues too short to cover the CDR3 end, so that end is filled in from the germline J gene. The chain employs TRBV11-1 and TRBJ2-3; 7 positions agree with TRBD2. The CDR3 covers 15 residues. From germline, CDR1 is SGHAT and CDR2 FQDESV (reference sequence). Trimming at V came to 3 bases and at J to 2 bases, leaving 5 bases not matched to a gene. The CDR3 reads CASSLGGTNTDTQYF. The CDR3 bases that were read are TGTGCCAGCAGCTTGGGCGGGACTAACACAGATACG.

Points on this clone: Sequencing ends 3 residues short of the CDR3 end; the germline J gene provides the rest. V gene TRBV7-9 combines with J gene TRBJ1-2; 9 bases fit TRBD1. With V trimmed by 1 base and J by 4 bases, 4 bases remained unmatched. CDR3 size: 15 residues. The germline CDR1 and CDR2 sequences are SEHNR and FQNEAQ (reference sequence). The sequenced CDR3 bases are TGTGCCAGCAGCTTAGTCGGACAGGGGCCCTATGGC. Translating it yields CASSLVGQGPYG. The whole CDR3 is CASSLVGQGPYGYTF.

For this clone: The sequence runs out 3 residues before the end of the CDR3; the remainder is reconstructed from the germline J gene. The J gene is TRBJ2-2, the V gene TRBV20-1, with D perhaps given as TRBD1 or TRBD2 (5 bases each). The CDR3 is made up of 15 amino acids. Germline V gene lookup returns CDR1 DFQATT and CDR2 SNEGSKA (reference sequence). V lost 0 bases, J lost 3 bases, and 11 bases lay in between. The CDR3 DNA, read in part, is TGCAGTGCTAGAGATCCCCGAGGGGACACCGGGGAG. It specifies CSARDPRGDTGE. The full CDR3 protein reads CSARDPRGDTGELFF.

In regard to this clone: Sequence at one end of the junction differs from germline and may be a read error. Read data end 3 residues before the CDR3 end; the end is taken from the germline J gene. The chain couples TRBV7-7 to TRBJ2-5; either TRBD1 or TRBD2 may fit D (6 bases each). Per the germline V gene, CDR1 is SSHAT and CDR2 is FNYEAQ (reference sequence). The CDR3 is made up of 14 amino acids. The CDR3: CASSLGGPQETQYF. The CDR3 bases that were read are TGTGCTAGCAGCTTAGGGGGGCCCCAAGAGACC.

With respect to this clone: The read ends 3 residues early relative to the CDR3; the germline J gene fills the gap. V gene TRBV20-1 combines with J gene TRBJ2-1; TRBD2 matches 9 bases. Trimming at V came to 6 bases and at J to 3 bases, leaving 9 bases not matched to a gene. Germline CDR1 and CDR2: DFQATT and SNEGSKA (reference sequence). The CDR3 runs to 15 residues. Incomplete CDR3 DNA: TGCAGTGCCCCAGACATGCGGGAGGGCTACAATGAG. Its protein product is CSAPDMREGYNE. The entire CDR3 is CSAPDMREGYNEQFF.

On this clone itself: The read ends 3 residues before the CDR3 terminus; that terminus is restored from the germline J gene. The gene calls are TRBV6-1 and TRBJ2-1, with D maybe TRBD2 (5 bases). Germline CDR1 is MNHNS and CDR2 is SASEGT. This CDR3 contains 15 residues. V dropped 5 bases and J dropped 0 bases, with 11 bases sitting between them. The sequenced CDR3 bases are TGTGCCAGCAGTAAAGACGGGGACTCCTACAATGAG. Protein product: CASSKDGDSYNE. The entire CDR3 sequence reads CASSKDGDSYNEQFF.

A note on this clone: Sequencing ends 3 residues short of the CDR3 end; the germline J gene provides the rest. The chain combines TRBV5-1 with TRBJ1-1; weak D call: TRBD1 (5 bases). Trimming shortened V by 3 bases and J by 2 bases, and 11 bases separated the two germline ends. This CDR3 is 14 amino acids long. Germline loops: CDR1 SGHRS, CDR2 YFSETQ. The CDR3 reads CASSSEQDNTEAFF. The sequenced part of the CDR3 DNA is TGCGCCAGCAGCTCCGAACAGGACAACACTGAA.

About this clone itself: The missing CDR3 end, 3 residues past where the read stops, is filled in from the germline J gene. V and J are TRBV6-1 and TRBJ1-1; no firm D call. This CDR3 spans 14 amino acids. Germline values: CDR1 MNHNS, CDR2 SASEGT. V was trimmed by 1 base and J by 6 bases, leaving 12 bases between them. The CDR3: CASSEGKGRAEAFF. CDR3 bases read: TGTGCCAGCAGTGAAGGGAAGGGTAGGGCTGAA.

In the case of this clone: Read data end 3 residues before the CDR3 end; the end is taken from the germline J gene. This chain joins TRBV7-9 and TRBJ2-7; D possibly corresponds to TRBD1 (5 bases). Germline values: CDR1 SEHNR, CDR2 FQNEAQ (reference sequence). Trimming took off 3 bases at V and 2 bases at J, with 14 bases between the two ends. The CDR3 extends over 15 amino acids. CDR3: CASSFRSTRAYEQYF. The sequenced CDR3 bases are TGTGCCAGCAGCTTCCGGTCCACCAGGGCCTACGAG.

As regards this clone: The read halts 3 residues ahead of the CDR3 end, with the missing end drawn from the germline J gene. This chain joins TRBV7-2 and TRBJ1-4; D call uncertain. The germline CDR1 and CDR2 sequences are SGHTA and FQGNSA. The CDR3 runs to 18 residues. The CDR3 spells CASSLATAGETYNSPLFF. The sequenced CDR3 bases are TGTGCCAGCAGCTTAGCCACAGCGGGAGAGACCTATAATTCACCA.

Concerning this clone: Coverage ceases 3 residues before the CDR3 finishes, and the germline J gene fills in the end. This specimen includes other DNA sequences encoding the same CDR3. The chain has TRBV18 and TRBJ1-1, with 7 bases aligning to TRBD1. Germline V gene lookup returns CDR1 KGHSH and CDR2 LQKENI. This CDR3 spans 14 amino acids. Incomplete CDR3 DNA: TGTGCCAGCTCACGCGGGACAGCTCAAGAGACC. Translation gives CASSRGTAQET. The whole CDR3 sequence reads CASSRGTAQETAFF. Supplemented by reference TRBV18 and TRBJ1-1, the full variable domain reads NAGVMQNPRHLVRRRGQEARLRCSPMKGHSHVYWYRQLPEEGLKFMVYLQKENIIDESGMPKERFSAEFPKEGPSILRIQQVVRGDSAAYFCASSRGTAQETAFFGQGTRLTVV.

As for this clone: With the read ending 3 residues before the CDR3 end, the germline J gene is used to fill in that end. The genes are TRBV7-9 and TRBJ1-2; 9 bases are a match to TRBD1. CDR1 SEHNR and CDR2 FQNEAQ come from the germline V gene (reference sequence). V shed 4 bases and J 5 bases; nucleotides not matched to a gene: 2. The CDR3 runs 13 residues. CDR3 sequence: CASSWTGEYGYTF. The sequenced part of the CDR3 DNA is TGTGCCAGCAGCTGGACAGGGGAATATGGC.

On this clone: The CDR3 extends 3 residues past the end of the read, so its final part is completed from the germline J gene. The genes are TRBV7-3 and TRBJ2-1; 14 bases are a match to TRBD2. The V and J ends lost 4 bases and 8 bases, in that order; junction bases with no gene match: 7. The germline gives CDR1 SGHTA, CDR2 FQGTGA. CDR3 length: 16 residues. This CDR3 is CASSSGLAGGVDEQFF. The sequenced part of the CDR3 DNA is TGTGCCAGCAGCTCCGGACTAGCGGGAGGTGTGGATGAG.

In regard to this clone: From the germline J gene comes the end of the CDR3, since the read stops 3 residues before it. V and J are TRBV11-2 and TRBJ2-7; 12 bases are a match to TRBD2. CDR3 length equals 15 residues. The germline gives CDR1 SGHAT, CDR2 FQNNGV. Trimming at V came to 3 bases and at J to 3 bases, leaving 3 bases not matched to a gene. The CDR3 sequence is CASSLTSGSFYEQYF. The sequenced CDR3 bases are TGTGCCAGCAGCTTGACTAGCGGGAGCTTCTACGAG.

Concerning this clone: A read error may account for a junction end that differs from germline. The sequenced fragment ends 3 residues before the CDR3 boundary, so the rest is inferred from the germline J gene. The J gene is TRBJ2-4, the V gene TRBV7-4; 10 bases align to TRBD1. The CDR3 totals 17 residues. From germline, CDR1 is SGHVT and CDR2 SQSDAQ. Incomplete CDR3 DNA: TGTGCCGGCAGCTCCCCCCGGGACAGGGGAGCCAAAAACATT. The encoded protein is CAGSSPRDRGAKNI. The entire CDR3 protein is CAGSSPRDRGAKNIQYF.

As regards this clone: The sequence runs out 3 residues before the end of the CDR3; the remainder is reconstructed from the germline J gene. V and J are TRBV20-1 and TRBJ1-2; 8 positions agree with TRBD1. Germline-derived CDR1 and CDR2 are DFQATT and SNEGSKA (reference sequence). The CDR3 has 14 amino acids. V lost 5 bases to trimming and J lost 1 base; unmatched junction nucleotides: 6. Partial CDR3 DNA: TGCAGTGCTTCGTCAGGGGGCTTTAACTATGGC. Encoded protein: CSASSGGFNYG. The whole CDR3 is CSASSGGFNYGYTF.

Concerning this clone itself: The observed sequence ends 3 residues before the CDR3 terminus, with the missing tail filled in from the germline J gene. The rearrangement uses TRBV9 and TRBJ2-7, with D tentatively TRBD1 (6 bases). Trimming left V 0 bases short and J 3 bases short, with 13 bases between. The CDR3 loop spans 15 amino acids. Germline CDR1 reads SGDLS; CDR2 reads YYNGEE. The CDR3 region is CASSVAPGHIYEQYF. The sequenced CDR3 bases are TGTGCCAGCAGCGTAGCACCGGGACACATCTACGAG.

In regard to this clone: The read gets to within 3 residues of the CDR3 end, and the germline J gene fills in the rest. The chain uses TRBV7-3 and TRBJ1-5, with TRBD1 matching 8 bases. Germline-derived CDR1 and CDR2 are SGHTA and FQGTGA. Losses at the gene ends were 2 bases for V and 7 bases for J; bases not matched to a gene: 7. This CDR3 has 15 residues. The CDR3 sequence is CASSLSGTGNQPQHF. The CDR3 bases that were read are TGTGCCAGCAGCTTATCGGGGACAGGAAACCAGCCC.

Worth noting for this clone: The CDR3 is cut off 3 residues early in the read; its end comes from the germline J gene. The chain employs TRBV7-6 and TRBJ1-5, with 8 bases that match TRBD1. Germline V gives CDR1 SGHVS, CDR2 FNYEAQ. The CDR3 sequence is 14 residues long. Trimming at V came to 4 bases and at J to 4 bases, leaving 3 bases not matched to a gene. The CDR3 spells CASSSGQGNQPQHF. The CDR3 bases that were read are TGTGCCAGCAGCTCCGGACAGGGTAATCAGCCC.

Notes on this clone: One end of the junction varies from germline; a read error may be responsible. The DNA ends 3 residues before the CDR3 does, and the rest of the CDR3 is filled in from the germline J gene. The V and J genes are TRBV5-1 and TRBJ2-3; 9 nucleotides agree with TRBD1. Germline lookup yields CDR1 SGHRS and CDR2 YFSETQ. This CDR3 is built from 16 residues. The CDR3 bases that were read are TGCACCAGCAGCTTGGGACAGGGATTTGGCACAGATACG. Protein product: CTSSLGQGFGTDT. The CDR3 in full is CTSSLGQGFGTDTQYF.

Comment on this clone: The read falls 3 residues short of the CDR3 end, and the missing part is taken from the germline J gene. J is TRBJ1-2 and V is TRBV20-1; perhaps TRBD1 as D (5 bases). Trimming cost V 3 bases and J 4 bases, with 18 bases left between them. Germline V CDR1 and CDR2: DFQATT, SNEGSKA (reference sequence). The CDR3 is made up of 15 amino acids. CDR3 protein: CSASRGGIDPYGYTF. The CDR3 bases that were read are TGCAGTGCTAGCCGGGGGGGAATCGATCCCTATGGC.

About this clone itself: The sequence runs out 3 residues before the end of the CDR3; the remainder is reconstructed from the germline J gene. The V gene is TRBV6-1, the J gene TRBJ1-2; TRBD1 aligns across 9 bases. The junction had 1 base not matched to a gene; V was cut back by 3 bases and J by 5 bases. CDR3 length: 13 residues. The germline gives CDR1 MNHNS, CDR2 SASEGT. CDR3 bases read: TGTGCCAGCAGTGATGGACAGGGGTATGGC. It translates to CASSDGQGYG. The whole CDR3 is CASSDGQGYGYTF.

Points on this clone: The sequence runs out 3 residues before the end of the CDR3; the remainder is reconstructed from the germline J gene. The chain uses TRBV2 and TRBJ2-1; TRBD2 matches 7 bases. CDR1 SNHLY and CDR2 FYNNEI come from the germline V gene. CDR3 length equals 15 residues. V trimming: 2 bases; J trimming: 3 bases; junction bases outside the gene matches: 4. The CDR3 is CASSERLAVYNEQFF. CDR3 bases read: TGTGCCAGCAGTGAACGGCTAGCGGTCTACAATGAG.

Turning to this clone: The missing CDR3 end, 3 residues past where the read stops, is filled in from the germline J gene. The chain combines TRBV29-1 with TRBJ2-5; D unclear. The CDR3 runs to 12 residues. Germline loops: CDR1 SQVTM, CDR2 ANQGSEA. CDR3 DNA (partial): TGCAGCGCCAGAACCTTCACAGATACC. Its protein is CSARTFTDT. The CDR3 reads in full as CSARTFTDTQYF.

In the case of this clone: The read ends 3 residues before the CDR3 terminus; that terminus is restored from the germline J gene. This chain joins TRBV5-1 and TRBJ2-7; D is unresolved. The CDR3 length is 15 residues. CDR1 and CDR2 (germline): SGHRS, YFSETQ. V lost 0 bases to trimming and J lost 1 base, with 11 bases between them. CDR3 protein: CASSLAPQISYEQYF. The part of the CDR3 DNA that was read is TGCGCCAGCAGCTTGGCCCCACAAATATCCTACGAG.

The CDR3 sequence: CASSRTNPGQGNSPLHF. CDR3 DNA (partial): TGTGCCAGCAGCCGGACGAATCCGGGACAGGGGAATTCACCC. The chain is built from TRBV7-3 and TRBJ1-6, with 10 bases fitting TRBD1. The read comes to an end 3 residues before the CDR3 does, leaving the germline J gene to fill in the end. Germline CDR1 reads SGHTA; CDR2 reads FQGTGA. J gave up 7 bases and V 5 bases, and 11 bases lay outside the gene matches. The CDR3 length is 17 residues. Complete variable domain (other parts from reference TRBV7-3 and TRBJ1-6): GAGVSQTPSNKVTEKGKYVELRCDPISGHTALYWYRQSLGQGPEFLIYFQGTGAADDSGLPNDRFFAVRPEGSVSTLKIQRTERGDSAVYLCASSRTNPGQGNSPLHFGNGTRLTVT.